This TCR beta chain was retrieved from a study of T cells after yellow fever vaccination. Points from the study as a whole: Post-booster repertoires again held most primary-vaccination clones (approximately 96% CD4, roughly 89% CD8). Weaker overall, the secondary response nonetheless peaked faster (day 5 versus 15). The bulk population could contribute abundant contaminating clonotypes to FACS-sorted repertoires.

This clonotype has just a few counts. Its antigen remains unknown. The CDR3 runs 15 residues. V shed 5 bases and J 4 bases; nucleotides not matched to a gene: 3. The TCR cDNA carried a universal primer site and UMIs from 5'RACE template switching. TCRdb reanalysed the 5' RACE reads using MiXCR and keeps one entry per CDR3 protein. The table records a few hundred thousand distinct CDR3 sequences, about an eighth of them present only once. This chain joins TRBV12-3 or TRBV12-4 and TRBJ2-5; 14 bases map to TRBD2. The TCR originated in a man aged 18 to 29 who received the YFV17D yellow fever vaccine. The sequencing here drew on CD4+ T cells sorted from PBMCs, taken 15 days after the yellow fever booster vaccination. The CDR3 DNA follows: TGTGCCAGCAGTACCGGGACTAGCGGGGGAGAGACCCAGTACTTC. Residues: CASSTGTSGGETQYF.